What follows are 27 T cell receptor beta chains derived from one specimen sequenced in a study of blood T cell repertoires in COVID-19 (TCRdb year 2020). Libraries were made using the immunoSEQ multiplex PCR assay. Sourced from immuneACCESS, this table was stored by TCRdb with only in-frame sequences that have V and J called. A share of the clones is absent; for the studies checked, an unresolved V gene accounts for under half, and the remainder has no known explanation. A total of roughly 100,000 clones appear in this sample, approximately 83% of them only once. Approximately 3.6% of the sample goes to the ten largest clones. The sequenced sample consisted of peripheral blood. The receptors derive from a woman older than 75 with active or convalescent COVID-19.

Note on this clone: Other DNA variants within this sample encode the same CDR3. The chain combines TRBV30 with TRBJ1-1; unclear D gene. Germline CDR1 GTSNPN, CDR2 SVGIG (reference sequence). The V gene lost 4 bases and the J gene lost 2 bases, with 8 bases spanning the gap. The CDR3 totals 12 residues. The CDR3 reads CAWISRNTEAFF. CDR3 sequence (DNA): TGTGCCTGGATCTCCAGAAACACTGAAGCTTTCTTT.

The chain's CDR3 is CASSPPGLLSTDTQYF. CDR3 bases: TGTGCCAGCAGTCCGCCAGGGCTTCTGAGCACAGATACGCAGTATTTT. The chain employs TRBV28 and TRBJ2-3; a weak D match, TRBD1 (5 bases). The CDR3 sequence is 16 residues long. Per the germline V gene, CDR1 is MDHEN and CDR2 is SYDVKM. With 5 bases removed from V and 0 bases from J, the gap between germline ends came to 15 bases.

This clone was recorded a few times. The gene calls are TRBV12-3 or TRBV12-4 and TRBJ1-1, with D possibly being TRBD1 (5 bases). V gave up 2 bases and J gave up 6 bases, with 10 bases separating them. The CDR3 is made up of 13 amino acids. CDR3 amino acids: CASSLRQPAEAFF. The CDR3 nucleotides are TGTGCCAGCAGTTTAAGACAGCCCGCTGAAGCTTTCTTT.

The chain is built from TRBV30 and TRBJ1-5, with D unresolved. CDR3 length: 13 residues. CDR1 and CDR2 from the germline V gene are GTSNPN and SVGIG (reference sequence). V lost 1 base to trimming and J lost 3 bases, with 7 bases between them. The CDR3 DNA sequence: TGTGCCTGGAGTGACGGTGTCAATCAGCCCCAGCATTTT. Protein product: CAWSDGVNQPQHF. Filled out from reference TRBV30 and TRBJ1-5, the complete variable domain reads SQTIHQWPATLVQPVGSPLSLECTVEGTSNPNLYWYRQAAGRGLQLLFYSVGIGQISSEVPQNLSASRPQDRQFILSSKKLLLSDSGFYLCAWSDGVNQPQHFGDGTRLSIL.

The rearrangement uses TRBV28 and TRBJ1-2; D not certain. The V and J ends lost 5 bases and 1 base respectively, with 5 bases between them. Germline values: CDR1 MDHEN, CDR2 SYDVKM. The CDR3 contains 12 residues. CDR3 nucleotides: TGTGCCAGCAGTCCAAATAACTATGGCTACACCTTC. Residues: CASSPNNYGYTF.

CDR3 amino acids: CATSRGGGELFF. The CDR3 bases are TGTGCCACCAGCAGGGGAGGCGGGGAGCTGTTTTTT. This chain links TRBV15 with TRBJ2-2, with D possibly TRBD2 on 6 matching bases. The CDR3 is 12 amino acids. Deletions cut 3 bases from V and 7 bases from J, with 6 bases between. CDR1 and CDR2 (germline): LNHNV, YYDKDF (reference sequence).

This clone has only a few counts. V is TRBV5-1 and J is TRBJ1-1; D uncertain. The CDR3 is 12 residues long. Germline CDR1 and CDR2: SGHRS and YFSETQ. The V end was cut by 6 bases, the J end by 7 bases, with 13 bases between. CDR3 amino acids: CASKKSADEAFF. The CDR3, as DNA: TGCGCCAGCAAGAAGTCGGCGGATGAAGCTTTCTTT.

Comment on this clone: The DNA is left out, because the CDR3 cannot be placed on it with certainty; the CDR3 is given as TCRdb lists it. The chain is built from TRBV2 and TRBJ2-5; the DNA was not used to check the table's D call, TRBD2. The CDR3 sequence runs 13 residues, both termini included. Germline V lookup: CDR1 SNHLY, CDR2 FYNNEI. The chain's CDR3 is CASSSGVRETQYF.

CDR3 in amino acids: CASSRNSLNTEAFF. DNA for the CDR3: TGTGCCAGCAGCCGTAATAGTCTGAACACTGAAGCTTTCTTT. This chain links TRBV5-5 with TRBJ1-1; D not certain. Germline assignment: CDR1 SGHKS and CDR2 YYEKEE (reference sequence). The V and J ends lost 4 bases and 0 bases respectively, with 10 bases between them. This CDR3 has 14 amino acids.

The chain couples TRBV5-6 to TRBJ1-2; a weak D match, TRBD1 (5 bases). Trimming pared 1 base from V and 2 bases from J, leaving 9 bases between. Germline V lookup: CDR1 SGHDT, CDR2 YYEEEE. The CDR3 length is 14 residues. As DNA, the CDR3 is TGTGCCAGCAGCTTGCGTCGGGGGAACTATGGCTACACCTTC. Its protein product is CASSLRRGNYGYTF.

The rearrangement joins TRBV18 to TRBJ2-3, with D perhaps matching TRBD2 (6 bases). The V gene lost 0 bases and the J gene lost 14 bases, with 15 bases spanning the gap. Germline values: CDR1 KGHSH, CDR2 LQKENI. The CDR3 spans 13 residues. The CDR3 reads CASSPPVAAQPYF. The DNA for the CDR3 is TGTGCCAGCTCACCACCTGTAGCGGCCCAGCCGTATTTT.

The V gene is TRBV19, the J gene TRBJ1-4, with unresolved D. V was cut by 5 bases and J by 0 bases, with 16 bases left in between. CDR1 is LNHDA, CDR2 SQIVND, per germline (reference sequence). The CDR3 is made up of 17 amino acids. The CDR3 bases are TGTGCCAGTAGTCCGATGAGGAAGGAAGCAACTAATGAAAAACTGTTTTTT. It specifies CASSPMRKEATNEKLFF.

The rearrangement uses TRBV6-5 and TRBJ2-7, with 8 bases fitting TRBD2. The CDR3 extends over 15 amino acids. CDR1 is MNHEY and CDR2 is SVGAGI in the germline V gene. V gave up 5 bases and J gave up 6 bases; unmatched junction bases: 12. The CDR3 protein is CASSPPGLDRREQYF. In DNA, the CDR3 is TGTGCCAGCAGTCCTCCGGGACTAGACCGTCGCGAGCAGTACTTC.

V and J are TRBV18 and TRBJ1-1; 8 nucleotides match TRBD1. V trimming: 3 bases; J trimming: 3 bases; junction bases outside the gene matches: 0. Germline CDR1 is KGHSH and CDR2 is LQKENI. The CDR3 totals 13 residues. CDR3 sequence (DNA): TGTGCCAGCTCACCGACAGGGGACACTGAAGCTTTCTTT. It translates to CASSPTGDTEAFF.

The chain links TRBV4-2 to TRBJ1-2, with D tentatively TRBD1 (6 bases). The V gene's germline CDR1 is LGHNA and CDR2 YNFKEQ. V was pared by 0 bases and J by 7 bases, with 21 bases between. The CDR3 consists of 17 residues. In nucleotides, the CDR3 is TGTGCCAGCAGCCAAGATCCAACAGGGAAGATTGCAAGTGGCTACACCTTC. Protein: CASSQDPTGKIASGYTF.

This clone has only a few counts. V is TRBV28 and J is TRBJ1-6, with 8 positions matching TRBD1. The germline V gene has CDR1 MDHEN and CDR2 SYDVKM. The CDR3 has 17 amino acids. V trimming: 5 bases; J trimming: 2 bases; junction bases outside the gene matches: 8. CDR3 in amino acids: CASSPRTGTTYNSPLHF. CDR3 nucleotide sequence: TGTGCCAGCAGTCCGAGGACAGGGACTACCTATAATTCACCCCTCCACTTT. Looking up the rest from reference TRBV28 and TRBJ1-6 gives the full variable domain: DVKVTQSSRYLVKRTGEKVFLECVQDMDHENMFWYRQDPGLGLRLIYFSYDVKMKEKGDIPEGYSVSREKKERFSLILESASTNQTSMYLCASSPRTGTTYNSPLHFGNGTRLTVT.

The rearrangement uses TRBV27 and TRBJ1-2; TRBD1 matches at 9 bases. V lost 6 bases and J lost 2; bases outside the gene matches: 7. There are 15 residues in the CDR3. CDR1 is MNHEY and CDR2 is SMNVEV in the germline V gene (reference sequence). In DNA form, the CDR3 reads TGTGCCAGCAGCCGACAGGGGGTAGGCAACTATGGCTACACCTTC. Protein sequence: CASSRQGVGNYGYTF.

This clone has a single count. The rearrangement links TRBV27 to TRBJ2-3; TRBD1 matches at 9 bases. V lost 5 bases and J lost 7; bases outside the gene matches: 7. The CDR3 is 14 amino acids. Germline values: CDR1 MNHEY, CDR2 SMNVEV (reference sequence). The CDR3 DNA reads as TGTGCCAGCAGTGGGACAGGGTTACTACATACGCAGTATTTT. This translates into CASSGTGLLHTQYF.

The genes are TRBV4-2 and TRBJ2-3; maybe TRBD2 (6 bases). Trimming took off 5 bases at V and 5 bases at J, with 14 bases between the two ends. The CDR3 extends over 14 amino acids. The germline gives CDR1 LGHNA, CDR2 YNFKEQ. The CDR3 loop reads CASSGRGEVDTQYF. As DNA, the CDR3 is TGTGCCAGCAGCGGGAGAGGGGAGGTAGATACGCAGTATTTT.

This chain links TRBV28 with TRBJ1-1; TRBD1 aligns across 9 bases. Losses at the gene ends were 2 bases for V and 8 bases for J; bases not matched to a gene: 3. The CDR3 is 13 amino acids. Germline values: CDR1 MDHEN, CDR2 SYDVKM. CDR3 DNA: TGTGCCAGCAGTTTAGACAGGGGGGTCGAAGCTTTCTTT. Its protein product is CASSLDRGVEAFF.

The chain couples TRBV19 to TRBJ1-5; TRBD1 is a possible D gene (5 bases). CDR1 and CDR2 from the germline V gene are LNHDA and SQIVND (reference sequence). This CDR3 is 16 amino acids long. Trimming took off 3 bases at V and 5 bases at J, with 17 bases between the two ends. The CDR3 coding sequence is TGTGCCAGTAGTATTTACTCGGGGGAGGGACATCAGCCCCAGCATTTT. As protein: CASSIYSGEGHQPQHF. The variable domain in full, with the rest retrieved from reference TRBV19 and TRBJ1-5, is DGGITQSPKYLFRKEGQNVTLSCEQNLNHDAMYWYRQDPGQGLRLIYYSQIVNDFQKGDIAEGYSVSREKKESFPLTVTSAQKNPTAFYLCASSIYSGEGHQPQHFGDGTRLSIL.

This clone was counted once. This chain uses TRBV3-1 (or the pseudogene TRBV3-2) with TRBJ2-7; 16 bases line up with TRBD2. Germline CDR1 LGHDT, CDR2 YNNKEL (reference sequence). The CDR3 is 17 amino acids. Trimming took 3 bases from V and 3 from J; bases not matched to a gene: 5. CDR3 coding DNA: TGTGCCAGCAGCCAGGGACTAGCGGGAGGGCCCTTCTACGAGCAGTACTTC. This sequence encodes CASSQGLAGGPFYEQYF.

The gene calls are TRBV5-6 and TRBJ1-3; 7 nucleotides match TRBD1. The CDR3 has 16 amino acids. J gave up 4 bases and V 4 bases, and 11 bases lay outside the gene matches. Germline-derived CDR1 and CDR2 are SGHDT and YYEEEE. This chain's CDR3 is CASSTRTGNTGNTIYF. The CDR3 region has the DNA TGTGCCAGCAGCACCCGGACAGGCAACACAGGAAACACCATATATTTT.

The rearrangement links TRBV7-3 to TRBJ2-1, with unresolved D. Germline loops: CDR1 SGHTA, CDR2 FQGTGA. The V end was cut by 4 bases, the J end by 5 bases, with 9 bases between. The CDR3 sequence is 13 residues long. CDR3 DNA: TGTGCCAGCAGCTCTCTAAGTGACAATGAGCAGTTCTTC. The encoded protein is CASSSLSDNEQFF.

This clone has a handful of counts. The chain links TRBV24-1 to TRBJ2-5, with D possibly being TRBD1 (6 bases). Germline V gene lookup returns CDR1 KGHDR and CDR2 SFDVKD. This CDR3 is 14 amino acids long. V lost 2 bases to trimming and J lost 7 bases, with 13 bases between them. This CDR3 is CATSDSGQRGTQYF. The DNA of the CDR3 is TGTGCCACCAGTGATTCAGGACAGAGGGGGACCCAGTACTTC.

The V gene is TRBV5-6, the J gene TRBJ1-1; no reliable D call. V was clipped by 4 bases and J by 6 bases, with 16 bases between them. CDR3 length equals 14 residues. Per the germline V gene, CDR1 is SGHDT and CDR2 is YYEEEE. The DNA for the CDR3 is TGTGCCAGCAGCCGTTTCTCTCGGTTTCCTGAAGCTTTCTTT. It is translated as CASSRFSRFPEAFF. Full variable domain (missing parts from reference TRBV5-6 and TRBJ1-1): DAGVTQSPTHLIKTRGQQVTLRCSPKSGHDTVSWYQQALGQGPQFIFQYYEEEERQRGNFPDRFSGHQFPNYSSELNVNALLLGDSALYLCASSRFSRFPEAFFGQGTRLTVV.

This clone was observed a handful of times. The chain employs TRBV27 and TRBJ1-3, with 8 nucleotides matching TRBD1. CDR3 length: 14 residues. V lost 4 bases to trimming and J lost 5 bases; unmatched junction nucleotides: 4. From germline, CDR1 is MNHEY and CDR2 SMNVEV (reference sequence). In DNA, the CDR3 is TGTGCCAGCAGTTCCCGACAGGGGAGAAACACCATATATTTT. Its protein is CASSSRQGRNTIYF.